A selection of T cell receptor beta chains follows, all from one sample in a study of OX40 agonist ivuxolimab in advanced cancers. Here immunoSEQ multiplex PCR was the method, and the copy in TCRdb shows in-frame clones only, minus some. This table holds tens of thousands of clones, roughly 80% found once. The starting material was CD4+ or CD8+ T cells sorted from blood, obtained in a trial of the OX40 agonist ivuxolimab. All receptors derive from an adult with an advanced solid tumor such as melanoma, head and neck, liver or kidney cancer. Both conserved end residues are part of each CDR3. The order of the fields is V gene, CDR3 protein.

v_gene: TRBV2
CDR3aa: CASSAFISDEQYF

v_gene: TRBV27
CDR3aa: CASSFRALSTDTQYF

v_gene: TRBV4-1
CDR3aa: CASSHPGLKETQYF

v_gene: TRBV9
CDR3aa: CASSPGGSSYNEQFF

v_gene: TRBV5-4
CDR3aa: CASSLGQSTDTQYF

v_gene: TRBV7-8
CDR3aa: CASSHRTGWRFAGELFF

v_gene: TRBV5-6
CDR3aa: CASSWMGGRNTYEQYF

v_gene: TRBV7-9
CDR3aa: CASSSFEGGAGETQYF

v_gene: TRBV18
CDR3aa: CASSPGTNTGELFF

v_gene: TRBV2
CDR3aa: CASSREGAGTEAFF

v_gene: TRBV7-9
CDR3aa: CASSFSGWSGEQFF

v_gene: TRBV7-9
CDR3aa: CASSQDWEQFF

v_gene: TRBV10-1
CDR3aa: CASSEWRGAYNEQFF

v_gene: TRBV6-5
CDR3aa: CASSRPGRFGYGYTF

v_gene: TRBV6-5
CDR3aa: CASSMEGLYNEQFF

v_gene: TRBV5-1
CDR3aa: CASRTGDEQFF

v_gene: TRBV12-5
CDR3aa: CASGFGQGYEQFF

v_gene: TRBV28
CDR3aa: CASSDSLGTIYF

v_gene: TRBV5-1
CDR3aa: CASSREGTVPYEQYF

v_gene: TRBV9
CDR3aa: CASSFGTSDNSPLHF

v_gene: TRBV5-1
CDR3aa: CASSLLPGQRTGAFF

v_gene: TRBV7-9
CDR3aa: CASSLEYSAADYEQYF

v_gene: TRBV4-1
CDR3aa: CASSYNSYNEQFF

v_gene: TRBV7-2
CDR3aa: CASSLRDSTDTQYF

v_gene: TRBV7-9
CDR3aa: CASSFVGGYSDIQYF

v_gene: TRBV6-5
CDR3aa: CASSITGVREKLFF

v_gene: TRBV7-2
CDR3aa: CASSPGGDPGYEQYF

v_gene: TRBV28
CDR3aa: CASSQRINTEAFF

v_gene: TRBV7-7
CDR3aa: CASSPTVGQAQEQYF

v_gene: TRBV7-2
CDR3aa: CASSVQEGRQFF

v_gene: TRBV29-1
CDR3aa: CSVVRTSGTDTQYF

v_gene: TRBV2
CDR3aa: CASRGSTGQPQHF

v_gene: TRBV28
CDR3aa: CASSFGNQPQHF

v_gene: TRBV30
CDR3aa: CASKKAIETHNEQFF

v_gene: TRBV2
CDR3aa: CASSGTYQPQHF

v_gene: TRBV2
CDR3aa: CASSEVLSSTDTQYF

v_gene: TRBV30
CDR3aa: CAWGTSGRDTQYF

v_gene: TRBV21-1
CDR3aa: CASSGARENPVPNEQFF

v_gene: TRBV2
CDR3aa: CASSSGQGSETQYF

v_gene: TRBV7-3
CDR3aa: CASRPASTGELFF

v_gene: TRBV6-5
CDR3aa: CASRDPGDGYTF

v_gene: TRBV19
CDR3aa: CASSIARGPEAFF

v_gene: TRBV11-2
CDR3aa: CASSSGNTEAFF

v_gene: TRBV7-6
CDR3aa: CASSLGNQPQHF

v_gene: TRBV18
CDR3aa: CASSPRWGPAEEKLFF

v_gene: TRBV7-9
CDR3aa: CASSPHSSGLNTGELFF

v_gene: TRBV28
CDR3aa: CASSLRFQGSYEKLFF

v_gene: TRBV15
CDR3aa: CATSRESGRGNYGYTF

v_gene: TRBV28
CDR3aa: CASRLTTGTYEQYF

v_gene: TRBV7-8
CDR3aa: CASSLVSYETQYF

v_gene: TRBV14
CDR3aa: CASSQARGLAGGNEQFF

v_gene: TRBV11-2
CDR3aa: CASRDSQGETQYF

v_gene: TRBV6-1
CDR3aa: CASRSVYQETQYF

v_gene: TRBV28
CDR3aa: CASSGGKNTEAFF

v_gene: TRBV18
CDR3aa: CASSLRDRANYGYTF

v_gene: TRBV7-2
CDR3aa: CASSPEEGTSGKETQYF